The 32 T cell receptor beta chains below come from one sample, sequenced in a study of cytomegalovirus exposure and HLA in healthy donors. Only in-frame clones appear in the TCRdb table, and some are missing; sequencing was by immunoSEQ multiplex PCR. The sample holds 150,000 or so clones, over 80% seen once. Sample: PBMCs. These receptors came from a woman in her 30s in good health and CMV-seropositive.

This chain connects TRBV4-1 to TRBJ2-7; 13 positions match TRBD2. V shed 3 bases and J 6 bases; nucleotides not matched to a gene: 8. The CDR3 runs 16 residues. CDR1 is MGHRA and CDR2 is YSYEKL in the germline V gene. The CDR3 loop is CASSQPTSGRRREQYF. CDR3 DNA sequence: TGCGCCAGCAGCCAGCCGACTAGCGGGAGGCGGCGCGAGCAGTACTTC.

This rearrangement joins TRBV25-1 to TRBJ1-4; D is ambiguous. This CDR3 comprises 15 residues. Per the germline V gene, CDR1 is MGHDK and CDR2 is SYGVNS. The V end lost 1 base, the J end lost 12 bases, and 18 bases lay between the germline ends. The CDR3 DNA reads as TGTGCCAGCAGTGAATCGCCGGTAGCGGGCACGGAACTGTTTTTT. It codes for CASSESPVAGTELFF.

The chain links TRBV5-1 to TRBJ1-1, with TRBD1 matching 8 bases. V shed 3 bases and J 0 bases; nucleotides not matched to a gene: 1. Germline values: CDR1 SGHRS, CDR2 YFSETQ. This CDR3 comprises 14 residues. The CDR3 DNA reads TGCGCCAGCAGCTCGGACAGGGTGAACACTGAAGCTTTCTTT. This translates into CASSSDRVNTEAFF.

The V and J genes are TRBV29-1 and TRBJ1-2, with a possible D match to TRBD1 (5 bases). The V gene lost 1 base and the J gene lost 4 bases, with 13 bases spanning the gap. The germline CDR1 and CDR2 sequences are SQVTM and ANQGSEA. The CDR3 extends over 14 amino acids. The DNA for the CDR3 is TGCAGCGTTGAAGTGGGGCTTCTCGCCTATGGCTACACCTTC. It encodes CSVEVGLLAYGYTF. Looking up the rest from reference TRBV29-1 and TRBJ1-2 gives the full variable domain: SAVISQKPSRDICQRGTSLTIQCQVDSQVTMMFWYRQQPGQSLTLIATANQGSEATYESGFVIDKFPISRPNLTFSTLTVSNMSPEDSSIYLCSVEVGLLAYGYTFGSGTRLTVV.

This chain joins TRBV7-8 and TRBJ2-7; TRBD2 matches at 9 bases. With 0 bases clipped from V and 0 bases from J, the junction kept 6 bases outside the gene matches. There are 17 residues in the CDR3. Germline CDR1 reads SGHVS; CDR2 reads FQNEAQ. The DNA for the CDR3 is TGTGCCAGCAGCTTAGCTCTGCTAGCGGGAAGCTCCTACGAGCAGTACTTC. Its translation: CASSLALLAGSSYEQYF.

Details on this clone: One end of the junction fails to match germline, which may point to a read error. The V gene is TRBV7-2, the J gene TRBJ2-1; 11 nucleotides align to TRBD2. The CDR3 loop spans 18 amino acids. The germline V gene has CDR1 SGHTA and CDR2 FQGNSA. The CDR3 sequence is CASSLAWTSGPVWNEQFF. CDR3 DNA: TGTGCCAGCAGCTTAGCCTGGACTAGCGGGCCGGTATGGAATGAACAGTTCTTC.

The DNA of the CDR3 is TGTGCCACCATGGGGGACTCGAGATACAATGAGCAGTTCTTC. Residues: CATMGDSRYNEQFF. The chain is built from TRBV6-5 and TRBJ2-1, with D perhaps matching TRBD2 (6 bases). This CDR3 spans 14 amino acids. Germline V gene sequence: CDR1 MNHEY, CDR2 SVGAGI. The V end lost 10 bases, the J end lost 4 bases, and 17 bases lay between the germline ends.

V and J are TRBV6-5 and TRBJ1-5, with D unclear. The length of the CDR3 is 13 residues. Trimming cost V 4 bases and J 6 bases, with 10 bases left between them. Germline CDR1 and CDR2: MNHEY and SVGAGI. CDR3 sequence reads: CASSSGRFQPQHF. The CDR3 DNA reads TGTGCCAGCAGTTCCGGCAGGTTTCAGCCCCAGCATTTT.

This chain connects TRBV10-3 to TRBJ1-5; D not resolved. Trimming took 2 bases from V and 4 from J, leaving 18 bases between them. Germline loops: CDR1 ENHRY, CDR2 SYGVKD. This CDR3 is built from 17 residues. The chain's CDR3 is CAISEMVKGGVNQPQHF. CDR3 coding DNA: TGTGCCATCAGTGAGATGGTAAAAGGCGGGGTGAATCAGCCCCAGCATTTT.

This clone was found once. CDR3 nucleotides: TGTGCCAGCAGTTTATCAAGGGACAGGCACTGGGAGACCCAGTACTTC. Translating gives CASSLSRDRHWETQYF. V is TRBV27 and J is TRBJ2-5, with 8 nucleotides matching TRBD1. There are 16 residues in the CDR3. Looked up from germline, CDR1 is MNHEY and CDR2 is SMNVEV (reference sequence). The V gene end was trimmed by 0 bases and the J gene end by 5 bases; junction bases not matched to a gene: 8.

The genes are TRBV10-2 and TRBJ1-2, with TRBD1 matching 10 bases. Germline-derived CDR1 and CDR2 are WSHSY and SAAADI. With 5 bases clipped from V and 6 bases from J, the junction kept 12 bases outside the gene matches. This CDR3 has 16 amino acids. This CDR3 reads CASSRQGARDFNGYTF. Written as DNA, the CDR3 is TGCGCCAGCAGTCGACAGGGGGCGCGGGATTTTAATGGCTACACCTTC.

The chain has TRBV13 and TRBJ1-2; maybe TRBD1 (6 bases). The CDR3 is made up of 12 amino acids. CDR1 and CDR2 from the germline V gene are PRHDT and FYEKMQ (reference sequence). V lost 5 bases, J lost 8 bases, and 12 bases lay in between. CDR3 residues: CASSLRTVGYTF. The DNA of the CDR3 is TGTGCCAGCAGCCTCCGGACAGTGGGCTACACCTTC.

This chain joins TRBV4-1 and TRBJ1-2, with 8 bases that match TRBD1. The V gene end was trimmed by 3 bases and the J gene end by 1 base; junction bases not matched to a gene: 7. The CDR3 is 16 residues long. Germline CDR1 MGHRA, CDR2 YSYEKL. CDR3 sequence (DNA): TGCGCCAGCAGCCAGACGATGGACAGGGATAACTATGGCTACACCTTC. Translating gives CASSQTMDRDNYGYTF.

This chain links TRBV6-6 with TRBJ2-3; possible D gene TRBD1, 6 bases. Trimming cost V 8 bases and J 3 bases, with 18 bases left between them. Germline-derived CDR1 and CDR2 are MNHNY and SVGAGI (reference sequence). This CDR3 contains 15 residues. CDR3 sequence (DNA): TGTGCCAGCGTCCCGGGACAAAGTGCGACAGATACGCAGTATTTT. Residues: CASVPGQSATDTQYF.

The chain combines TRBV5-1 with TRBJ1-6, with TRBD1 matching 8 bases. CDR3 size: 15 residues. Losses at the gene ends were 0 bases for V and 7 bases for J; bases not matched to a gene: 3. The V gene's germline CDR1 is SGHRS and CDR2 YFSETQ. CDR3 sequence: CASSLATGGNSPLHF. The DNA for the CDR3 is TGCGCCAGCAGCTTGGCCACAGGGGGAAATTCACCCCTCCACTTT.

The CDR3 coding sequence is TGTGCCAGCAGTTTTCGGGGGGGGCATGGCTACACCTTC. Residues: CASSFRGGHGYTF. V usage is TRBV27 and J usage is TRBJ1-2; TRBD1 is a possible D gene (6 bases). Germline CDR1 reads MNHEY; CDR2 reads SMNVEV (reference sequence). The CDR3 has 13 amino acids. The V end was cut by 3 bases, the J end by 6 bases, with 11 bases between.

There are a few counts of this clone. This chain connects TRBV11-2 to TRBJ2-7; TRBD1 matches 9 bases. In germline, CDR1 is SGHAT, CDR2 FQNNGV. This CDR3 has 15 amino acids. Germline trimming cut 5 bases from V and 3 bases from J; bases unmatched to any gene: 8. CDR3 protein: CASSPGTGRIYEQYF. DNA for the CDR3: TGTGCCAGCAGCCCCGGGACAGGGAGGATCTACGAGCAGTACTTC.

The rearrangement uses TRBV2 and TRBJ2-1; no clear D. From germline, CDR1 is SNHLY and CDR2 FYNNEI. V lost 3 bases and J 7 bases, leaving 13 bases between the germline ends. CDR3 length equals 14 residues. In nucleotides, the CDR3 is TGTGCCAGCAGTGAGGGCAGGTGGGTGAATGAGCAGTTCTTC. It encodes CASSEGRWVNEQFF.

The chain couples TRBV5-6 to TRBJ2-5; 16 bases fit TRBD2. The V and J ends lost 0 bases and 5 bases, in that order; junction bases with no gene match: 10. There are 19 residues in the CDR3. Germline-derived CDR1 and CDR2 are SGHDT and YYEEEE. CDR3 bases: TGTGCCAGCAGCTTGGTCGGGACTAGCGGGAGGGCCATAGGGGAGACCCAGTACTTC. The encoded protein is CASSLVGTSGRAIGETQYF.

This clone was picked up one time. The gene calls are TRBV2 and TRBJ2-1; D not certain. The CDR3 covers 14 residues. CDR1 is SNHLY, CDR2 FYNNEI, per germline. The V gene lost 2 bases and the J gene lost 0 bases, with 5 bases spanning the gap. CDR3 region: CASSELRSYNEQFF. The CDR3 DNA sequence: TGTGCCAGCAGTGAACTTCGCTCCTACAATGAGCAGTTCTTC.

The table lists this clone with a count of one. V usage is TRBV9 and J usage is TRBJ1-2; 10 nucleotides match TRBD1. Losses at the gene ends were 3 bases for V and 8 bases for J; bases not matched to a gene: 10. Germline lookup yields CDR1 SGDLS and CDR2 YYNGEE. The CDR3 has 15 residues. The DNA for the CDR3 is TGTGCCAGCAGCGGACAGGGGGCATTGGGATTGGGCTACACCTTC. Encoded protein: CASSGQGALGLGYTF.

This clone was seen once. This chain connects TRBV6-1 to TRBJ2-1, with 7 nucleotides matching TRBD2. The germline V gene encodes CDR1 MNHNS and CDR2 SASEGT. V was clipped by 5 bases and J by 7 bases; unmatched bases: 8. The CDR3 has 14 amino acids. The CDR3 nucleotides read TGTGCCAGCAGTAGGTCGGGAGGCTTAAATGAGCAGTTCTTC. As protein: CASSRSGGLNEQFF.

The chain carries TRBV5-1 and TRBJ1-1; D may be TRBD1 (5 bases). This CDR3 is built from 16 residues. Looked up from germline, CDR1 is SGHRS and CDR2 is YFSETQ. Deletions cut 0 bases from V and 1 base from J, with 13 bases between. The CDR3 sequence: CASSLDRRDGNTEAFF. The CDR3 DNA follows: TGCGCCAGCAGCTTGGACCGCAGGGATGGGAACACTGAAGCTTTCTTT.

This clone showed up just once. The chain is built from TRBV11-2 and TRBJ2-5; D is unclear. Looked up from germline, CDR1 is SGHAT and CDR2 is FQNNGV. Trimming left V 0 bases short and J 2 bases short, with 4 bases between. The length of the CDR3 is 13 residues. The CDR3 bases are TGTGCCAGCAGCTTAGACAGACAAGAGACCCAGTACTTC. Protein product: CASSLDRQETQYF.

The rearrangement uses TRBV29-1 and TRBJ2-5, with D possibly matching TRBD1 (6 bases). The CDR3 is made up of 13 amino acids. Per germline, CDR1 SQVTM and CDR2 ANQGSEA. Trimming took 8 bases from V and 5 from J, leaving 18 bases between them. Here the CDR3 reads CSYTQGWGETQYF. CDR3 nucleotide sequence: TGCAGCTACACACAGGGATGGGGCGAGACCCAGTACTTC.

This clone was picked up one time. The chain uses TRBV5-1 and TRBJ2-6; 8 bases match TRBD1. In germline, CDR1 is SGHRS, CDR2 YFSETQ. J gave up 3 bases and V 9 bases, and 17 bases lay outside the gene matches. CDR3 length: 18 residues. As DNA, the CDR3 is TGCGCCACCCAGAGGGTTGGCAGGGGGCTTGGTGGGGCCAACGTCCTGACTTTC. Translated: CATQRVGRGLGGANVLTF.

This clone was seen once. The chain employs TRBV5-1 and TRBJ2-7; unclear D gene. Germline assignment: CDR1 SGHRS and CDR2 YFSETQ. The V end was cut by 5 bases, the J end by 1 base, with 13 bases between. This CDR3 has 14 amino acids. The CDR3 DNA reads as TGCGCCAGCAGAGTGAGGCTCTTTTCCTACGAGCAGTACTTC. It codes for CASRVRLFSYEQYF.

V is TRBV9 and J is TRBJ2-4; 7 bases are a match to TRBD1. The CDR3 is 16 amino acids. Germline V gives CDR1 SGDLS, CDR2 YYNGEE. V shed 2 bases, J shed 6 bases, and the junction held 11 bases outside the gene matches. The CDR3 DNA reads TGTGCCAGCAGCGTGGGAGTAGGGGGCAGGGGAAACATTCAGTACTTC. Protein: CASSVGVGGRGNIQYF.

This clone was counted only a few times. The genes are TRBV5-1 and TRBJ2-5; the match to TRBD1 covers 8 bases. The J segment lost 1 base and the V segment lost 4 bases, leaving 6 bases of the junction unmatched. Germline V gene data show CDR1 as SGHRS and CDR2 as YFSETQ. The CDR3 loop spans 15 amino acids. CDR3 in amino acids: CASSGLGQGQETQYF. CDR3 bases: TGCGCCAGCAGCGGGCTAGGACAGGGCCAAGAGACCCAGTACTTC. Full variable domain (remainder filled in from reference TRBV5-1 and TRBJ2-5): KAGVTQTPRYLIKTRGQQVTLSCSPISGHRSVSWYQQTPGQGLQFLFEYFSETQRNKGNFPGRFSGRQFSNSRSEMNVSTLELGDSALYLCASSGLGQGQETQYFGPGTRLLVL.

The V call is TRBV6-5, the J call TRBJ1-4, with D uncertain. Per the germline V gene, CDR1 is MNHEY and CDR2 is SVGAGI. Trimming took 11 bases from V and 13 from J, leaving 20 bases between them. This CDR3 comprises 12 residues. The CDR3 protein is CASRRTKGGLFF. CDR3 coding DNA: TGTGCCTCCCGGAGGACTAAAGGAGGACTGTTTTTT.

The J gene is TRBJ2-2, the V gene TRBV29-1, with a possible D match to TRBD1 (5 bases). There are 13 residues in the CDR3. Germline CDR1 SQVTM, CDR2 ANQGSEA. The V and J ends lost 6 bases and 7 bases respectively, with 15 bases between them. This chain's CDR3 is CSVGPTAHGELFF. CDR3 nucleotides: TGCAGCGTCGGACCGACAGCACACGGGGAGCTGTTTTTT.

The rearrangement joins TRBV5-1 to TRBJ1-1, with 11 bases that match TRBD1. Germline loops: CDR1 SGHRS, CDR2 YFSETQ. This CDR3 spans 15 amino acids. With 4 bases clipped from V and 3 bases from J, the junction kept 5 bases outside the gene matches. This CDR3 is CASSDGQGADTEAFF. DNA for the CDR3: TGCGCCAGCAGCGACGGACAGGGGGCCGACACTGAAGCTTTCTTT.